The entry that follows covers one T cell receptor beta chain sequence. This clone has only one observation. What antigen it recognizes has not been identified. A far larger clone is one nucleotide away, so this likely arose from a read error. The same CDR3 also results from other DNA sequences found in this sample. The donors were healthy, HIV-negative adults who had no recently reported acute infections or vaccinations. All donors were Caucasian adults living in Nashville, Tennessee, USA. In the unsorted samples, 70 million to 90 million PBMCs were counted, and genomic DNA was extracted using the QIAamp DNA Blood Mini kit. Blood was collected by leukapheresis, and PBMCs were isolated by Ficoll-Histopaque density gradient centrifugation and then cryopreserved in liquid nitrogen vapor phase. The germline V gene encodes CDR1 GTSNPN and CDR2 SVGIG (reference sequence). V has 3 bases trimmed and J has 5 bases trimmed; junction bases matching no gene number 12. From cysteine to phenylalanine, the CDR3 is 17 amino acids long. Only the CDR3 DNA stays, 51 bases, in frame from base 1.

TCR CDR3 regions were amplified from genomic DNA by multiplex PCR using the deep immunoSEQ assay. Genomic DNA extracted from each cell subset was distributed evenly over all wells of several immunoSEQ 96-well plates, and each plate served as one replicate. For unsorted PBMC, each replicate PCR was loaded with around 300 ng genomic DNA, equivalent to 25,000 to 35,000 T cell genomes. Unsorted PBMC genomic DNA was sequenced across ten immunoSEQ deep assay plates. Purified libraries were quantified with a Qubit 3.0 fluorometer, sized on a Bioanalyzer 2100, and re-quantified with the KAPA Library Quantification kit. A separate single-read 150-cycle Illumina NextSeq 550 flow cell was used to sequence each immunoSEQ 96-well plate. The authors' analysis ran thus. Because the immunoSEQ output included only junctional sequences and no quality scores, the filtering could not be the same as the filtering used for full-length reads. Sequences were annotated with PyIR, a Python wrapper for IgBLAST v1.9, using IMGT germline references to assign V/J genes and CDR3. Reads were filtered out if the reads had weak V/J assignments (E-value above 1e-6), no CDR3, stop codons, out-of-frame junctions, or ambiguous translated residues. A V3J clonotype was defined by an identical inferred V gene, J gene, and CDR3 amino acid sequence. Percentage overlap between repertoires was computed as shared unique clonotypes divided by the size of the smaller repertoire. Three approaches were used to assess repertoire richness: RTK rarefaction, the Chao1 estimator, and Recon v2.1 estimates of unobserved clonotypes. Imported from immuneACCESS, the table was reduced by TCRdb to in-frame sequences with V and J called. These copies leave out some clones; in studies compared against another copy, an unresolved V gene accounts for under half, and the cause of the remainder is not known. For V, J and clone size, that table is used; D and trimming come from the DNA. The sample table records around 500,000 clones; roughly 78% of these occur just once. The top ten clonotypes cover around 12% of the sample.

These data come from a study of shared clonotypes between healthy human individuals (dated by TCRdb to the early 2020s). About the full investigation: Two women and three men aged 18 to 49 years were included in the cohort. Between about 0.9 and 10 billion PBMCs per donor were obtained by leukapheresis. Different laboratories and diverse techniques were used to prepare libraries and sequence TCR repertoires, to increase sequencing depth and limit assay-specific biases. To estimate repertoire size and how much clonotype sharing occurs between individuals, the study deeply sequenced the blood TCR repertoires of five healthy adults. Broad study findings and their caveats: Because the study included a small number of donors, the genetic and exposure-history diversity represented was limited. Only blood was sampled, and tissue TCR repertoires likely differ from those in blood. Based on pairwise subsampling, the degree of clonotype sharing among donors was expected to be affected by sequencing depth.

The chain is made from TRBV30 and TRBJ2-1, and 11 junctional nucleotides match TRBD2. The sequenced material came from PBMCs. This TCR was recovered from a woman in her forties in good health. Some clones in this sample may be carry-over from other donors' samples. The CDR3 has the sequence CAWSVSPGGLADNEQFF. The nucleotide sequence reads as follows: TGTGCCTGGAGCGTTTCCCCGGGGGGACTAGCGGACAATGAGCAGTTCTTC.